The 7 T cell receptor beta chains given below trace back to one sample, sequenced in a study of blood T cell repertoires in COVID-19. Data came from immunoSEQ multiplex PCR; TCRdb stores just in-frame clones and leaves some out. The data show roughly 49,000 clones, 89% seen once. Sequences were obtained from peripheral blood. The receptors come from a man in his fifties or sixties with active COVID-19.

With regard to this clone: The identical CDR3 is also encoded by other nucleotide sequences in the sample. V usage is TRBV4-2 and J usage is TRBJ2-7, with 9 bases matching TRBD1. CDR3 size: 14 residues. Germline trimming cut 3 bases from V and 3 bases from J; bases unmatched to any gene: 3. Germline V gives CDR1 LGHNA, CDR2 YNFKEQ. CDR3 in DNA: TGTGCCAGCAGCCAGGGACAGGGAGACTACGAGCAGTACTTC. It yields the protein CASSQGQGDYEQYF.

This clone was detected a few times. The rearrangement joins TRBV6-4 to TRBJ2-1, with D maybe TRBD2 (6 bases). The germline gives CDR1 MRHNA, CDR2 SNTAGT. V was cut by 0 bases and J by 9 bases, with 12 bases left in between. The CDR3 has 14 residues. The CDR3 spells CASSDSKRGGEQFF. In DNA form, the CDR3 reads TGTGCCAGCAGTGACTCTAAAAGGGGAGGTGAGCAGTTCTTC.

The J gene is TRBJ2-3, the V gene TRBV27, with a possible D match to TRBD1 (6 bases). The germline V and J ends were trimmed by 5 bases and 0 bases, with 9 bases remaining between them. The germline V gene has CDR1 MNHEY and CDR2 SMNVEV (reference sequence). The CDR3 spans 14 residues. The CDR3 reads CASSLTGSTDTQYF. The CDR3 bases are TGTGCCAGCAGTCTGACAGGTAGCACAGATACGCAGTATTTT.

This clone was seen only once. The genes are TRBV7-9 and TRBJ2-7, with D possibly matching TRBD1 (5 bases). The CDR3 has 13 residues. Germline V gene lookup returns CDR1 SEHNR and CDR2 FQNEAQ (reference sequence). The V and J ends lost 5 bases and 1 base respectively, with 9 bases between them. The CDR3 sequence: CASSQTVSYEQYF. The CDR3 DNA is TGTGCCAGCAGCCAGACAGTGTCCTACGAGCAGTACTTC.

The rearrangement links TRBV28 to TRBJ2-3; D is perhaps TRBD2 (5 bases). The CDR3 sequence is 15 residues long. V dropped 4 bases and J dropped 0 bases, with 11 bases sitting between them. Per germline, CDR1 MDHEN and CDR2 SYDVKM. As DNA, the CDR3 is TGTGCCAGCAGTTCCCTGGACTGGAGCACAGATACGCAGTATTTT. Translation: CASSSLDWSTDTQYF.

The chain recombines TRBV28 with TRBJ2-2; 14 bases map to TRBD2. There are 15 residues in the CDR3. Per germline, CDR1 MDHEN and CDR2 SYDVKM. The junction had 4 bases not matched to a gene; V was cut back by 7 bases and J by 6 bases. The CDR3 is CASILTSGRAGELFF. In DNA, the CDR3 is TGTGCCAGCATCCTGACTAGCGGGAGGGCCGGGGAGCTGTTTTTT.

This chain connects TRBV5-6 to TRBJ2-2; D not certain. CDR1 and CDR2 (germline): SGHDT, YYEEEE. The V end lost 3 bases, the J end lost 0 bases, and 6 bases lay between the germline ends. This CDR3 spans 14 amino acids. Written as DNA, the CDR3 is TGTGCCAGCAGCTCCGACACGAACACCGGGGAGCTGTTTTTT. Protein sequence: CASSSDTNTGELFF.